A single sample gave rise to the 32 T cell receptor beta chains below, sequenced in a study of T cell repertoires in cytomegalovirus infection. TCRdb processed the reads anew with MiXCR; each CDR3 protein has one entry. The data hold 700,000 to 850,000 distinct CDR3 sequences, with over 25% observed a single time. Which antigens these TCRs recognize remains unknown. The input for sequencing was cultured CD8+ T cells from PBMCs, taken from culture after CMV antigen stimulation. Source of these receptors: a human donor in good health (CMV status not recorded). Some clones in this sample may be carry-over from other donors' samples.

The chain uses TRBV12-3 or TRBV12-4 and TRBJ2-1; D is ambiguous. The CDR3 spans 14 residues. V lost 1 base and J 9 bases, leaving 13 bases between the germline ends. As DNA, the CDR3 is TGTGCCAGCAGTTTAGAGGGTCCACCGGGTGAGCAGTTCTTC. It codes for CASSLEGPPGEQFF.

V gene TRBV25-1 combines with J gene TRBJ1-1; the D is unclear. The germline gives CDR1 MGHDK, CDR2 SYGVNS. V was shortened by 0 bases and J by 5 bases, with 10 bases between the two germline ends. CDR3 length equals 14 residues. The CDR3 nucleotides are TGTGCCAGCAGTGAATATCTCGGGGTTACTGAAGCTTTCTTT. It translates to CASSEYLGVTEAFF.

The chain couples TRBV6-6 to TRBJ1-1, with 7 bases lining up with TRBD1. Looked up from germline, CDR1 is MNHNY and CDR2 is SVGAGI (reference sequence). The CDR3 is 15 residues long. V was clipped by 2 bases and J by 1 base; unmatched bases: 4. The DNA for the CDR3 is TGTGCCAGCAGTTACCTAGGGACAGCGAACACTGAAGCTTTCTTT. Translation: CASSYLGTANTEAFF.

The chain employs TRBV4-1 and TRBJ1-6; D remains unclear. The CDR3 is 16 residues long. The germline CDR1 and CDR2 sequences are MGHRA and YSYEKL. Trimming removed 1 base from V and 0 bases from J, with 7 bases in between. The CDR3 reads CASSQVASSYNSPLHF. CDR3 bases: TGCGCCAGCAGCCAAGTTGCGAGCTCCTATAATTCACCCCTCCACTTT.

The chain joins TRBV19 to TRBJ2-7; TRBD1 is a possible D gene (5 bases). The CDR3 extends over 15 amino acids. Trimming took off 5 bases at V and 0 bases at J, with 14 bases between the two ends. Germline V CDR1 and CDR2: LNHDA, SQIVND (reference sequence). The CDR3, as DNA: TGTGCCAGTAGTCCTGGACAAGCCCGCTCCTACGAGCAGTACTTC. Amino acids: CASSPGQARSYEQYF.

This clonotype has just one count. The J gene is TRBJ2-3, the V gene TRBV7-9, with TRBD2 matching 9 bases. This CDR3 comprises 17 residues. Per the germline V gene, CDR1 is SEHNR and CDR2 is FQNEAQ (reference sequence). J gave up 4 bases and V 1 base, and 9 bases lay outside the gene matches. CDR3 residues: CASSLEAGGTSSDTQYF. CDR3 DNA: TGTGCCAGCAGCTTAGAAGCAGGTGGGACTAGCTCAGATACGCAGTATTTT.

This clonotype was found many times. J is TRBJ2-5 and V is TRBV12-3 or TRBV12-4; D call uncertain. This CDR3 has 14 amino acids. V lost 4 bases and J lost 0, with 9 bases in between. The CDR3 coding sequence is TGTGCCAGCAGTTCCCACTCGTACCAAGAGACCCAGTACTTC. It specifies CASSSHSYQETQYF.

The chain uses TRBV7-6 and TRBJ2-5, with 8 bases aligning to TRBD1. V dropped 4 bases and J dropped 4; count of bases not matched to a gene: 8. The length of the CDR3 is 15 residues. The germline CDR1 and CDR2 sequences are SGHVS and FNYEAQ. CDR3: CASSSGQGLTETQYF. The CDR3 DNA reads TGTGCCAGCAGCTCTGGACAGGGCTTGACAGAGACCCAGTACTTC. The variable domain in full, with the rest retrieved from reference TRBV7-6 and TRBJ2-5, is GAGVSQSPRYKVTKRGQDVALRCDPISGHVSLYWYRQALGQGPEFLTYFNYEAQQDKSGLPNDRFSAERPEGSISTLTIQRTEQRDSAMYRCASSSGQGLTETQYFGPGTRLLVL.

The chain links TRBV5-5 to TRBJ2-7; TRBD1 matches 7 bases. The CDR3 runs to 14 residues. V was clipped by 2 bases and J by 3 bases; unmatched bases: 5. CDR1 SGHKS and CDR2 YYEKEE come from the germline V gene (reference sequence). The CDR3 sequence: CASSFKGASYEQYF. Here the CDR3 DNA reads TGTGCCAGCAGCTTTAAGGGGGCCAGCTACGAGCAGTACTTC.

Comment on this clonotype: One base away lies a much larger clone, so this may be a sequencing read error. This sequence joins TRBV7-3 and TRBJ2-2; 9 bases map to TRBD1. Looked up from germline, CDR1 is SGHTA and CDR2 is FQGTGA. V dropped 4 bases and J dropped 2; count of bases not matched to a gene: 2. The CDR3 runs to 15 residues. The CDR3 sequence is CASSYTGGNTGELFF. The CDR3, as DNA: TGTGCCAGCAGCTATACAGGGGGCAACACCGGGGAGCTGTTTTTT.

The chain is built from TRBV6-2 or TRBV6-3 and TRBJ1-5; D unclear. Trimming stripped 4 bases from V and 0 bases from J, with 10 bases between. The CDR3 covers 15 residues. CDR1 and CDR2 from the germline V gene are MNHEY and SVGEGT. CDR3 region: CASSSTVYSNQPQHF. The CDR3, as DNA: TGTGCCAGCAGTTCGACGGTCTATAGCAATCAGCCCCAGCATTTT.

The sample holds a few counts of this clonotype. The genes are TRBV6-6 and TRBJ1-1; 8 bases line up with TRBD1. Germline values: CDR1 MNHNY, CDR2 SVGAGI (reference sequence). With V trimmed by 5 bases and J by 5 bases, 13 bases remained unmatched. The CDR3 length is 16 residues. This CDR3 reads CASSVGGTGLSTEAFF. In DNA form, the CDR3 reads TGTGCCAGCAGTGTGGGTGGGACAGGTTTAAGTACTGAAGCTTTCTTT.

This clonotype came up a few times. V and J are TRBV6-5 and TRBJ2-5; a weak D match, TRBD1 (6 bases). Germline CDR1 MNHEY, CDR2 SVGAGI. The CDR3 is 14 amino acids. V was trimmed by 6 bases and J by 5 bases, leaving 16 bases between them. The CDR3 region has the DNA TGTGCCAGCAGCCGCGGAGGTCAGGGGGAGACCCAGTACTTC. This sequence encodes CASSRGGQGETQYF.

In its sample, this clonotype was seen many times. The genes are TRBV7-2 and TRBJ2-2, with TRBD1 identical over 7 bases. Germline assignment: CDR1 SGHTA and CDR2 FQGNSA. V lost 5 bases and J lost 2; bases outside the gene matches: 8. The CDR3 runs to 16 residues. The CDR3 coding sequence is TGTGCCAGCAGCAAACTAAGGGACAGAAACACCGGGGAGCTGTTTTTT. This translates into CASSKLRDRNTGELFF. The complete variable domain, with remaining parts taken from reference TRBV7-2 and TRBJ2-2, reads GAGVSQSPSNKVTEKGKDVELRCDPISGHTALYWYRQSLGQGLEFLIYFQGNSAPDKSGLPSDRFSAERTGGSVSTLTIQRTQQEDSAVYLCASSKLRDRNTGELFFGEGSRLTVL.

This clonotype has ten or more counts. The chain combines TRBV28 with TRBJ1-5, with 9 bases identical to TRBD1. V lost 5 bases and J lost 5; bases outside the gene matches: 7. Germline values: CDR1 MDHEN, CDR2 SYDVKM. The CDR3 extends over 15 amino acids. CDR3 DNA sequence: TGTGCCAGCAGTGCCGGGACAGGGATTTATCAGCCCCAGCATTTT. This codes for CASSAGTGIYQPQHF.

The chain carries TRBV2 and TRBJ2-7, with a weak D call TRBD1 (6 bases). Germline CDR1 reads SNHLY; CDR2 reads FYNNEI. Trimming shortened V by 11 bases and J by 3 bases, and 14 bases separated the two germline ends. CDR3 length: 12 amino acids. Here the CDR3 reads CARRDNSYEQYF. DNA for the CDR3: TGTGCCCGACGGGACAACAGCTACGAGCAGTACTTC.

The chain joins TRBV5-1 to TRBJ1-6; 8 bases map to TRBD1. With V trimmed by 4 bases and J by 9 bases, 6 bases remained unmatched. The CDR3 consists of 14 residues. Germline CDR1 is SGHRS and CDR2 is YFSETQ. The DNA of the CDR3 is TGCGCCAGCAGCGAGACAGGGGAGACTTCACCCCTCCACTTT. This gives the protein CASSETGETSPLHF. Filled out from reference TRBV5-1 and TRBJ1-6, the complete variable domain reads KAGVTQTPRYLIKTRGQQVTLSCSPISGHRSVSWYQQTPGQGLQFLFEYFSETQRNKGNFPGRFSGRQFSNSRSEMNVSTLELGDSALYLCASSETGETSPLHFGNGTRLTVT.

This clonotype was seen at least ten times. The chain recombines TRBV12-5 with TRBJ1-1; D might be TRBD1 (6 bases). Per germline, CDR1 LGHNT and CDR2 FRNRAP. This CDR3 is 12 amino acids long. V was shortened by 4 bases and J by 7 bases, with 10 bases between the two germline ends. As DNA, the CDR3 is TGTGCTAGTGGTTCAGGACAGCATGAAGCTTTCTTT. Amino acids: CASGSGQHEAFF. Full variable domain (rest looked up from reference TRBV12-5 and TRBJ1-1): DARVTQTPRHKVTEMGQEVTMRCQPILGHNTVFWYRQTMMQGLELLAYFRNRAPLDDSGMPKDRFSAEMPDATLATLKIQPSEPRDSAVYFCASGSGQHEAFFGQGTRLTVV.

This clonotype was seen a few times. Here the CDR3 DNA reads TGTGCCAGCAGTTTATCGAAGGGCTTTTCTCTTGACGAGCAGTACTTC. It codes for CASSLSKGFSLDEQYF. V and J are TRBV27 and TRBJ2-7, with D hard to call. The CDR3 covers 16 residues. From germline, CDR1 is MNHEY and CDR2 SMNVEV (reference sequence). Deletions cut 0 bases from V and 5 bases from J, with 17 bases between.

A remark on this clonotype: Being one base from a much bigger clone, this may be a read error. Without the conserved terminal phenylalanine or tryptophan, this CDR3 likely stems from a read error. CDR3 protein: CASSQEVDRGNTGELFS. The CDR3 bases are TGTGCCAGCAGCCAAGAAGTGGACAGGGGGAACACCGGGGAGCTGTTTTCT. V gene TRBV14 combines with J gene TRBJ2-2, with 9 bases fitting TRBD1. Trimming at V came to 0 bases and at J to 1 base, leaving 3 bases not matched to a gene. The CDR3 runs to 17 residues. Germline V lookup: CDR1 SGHDN, CDR2 FVKESK.

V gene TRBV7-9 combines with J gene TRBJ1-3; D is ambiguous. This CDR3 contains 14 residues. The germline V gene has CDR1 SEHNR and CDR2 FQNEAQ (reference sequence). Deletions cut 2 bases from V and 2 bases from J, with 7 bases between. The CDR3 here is CASSLRLAGNTIYF. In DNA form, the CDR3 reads TGTGCCAGCAGCTTAAGACTTGCTGGAAACACCATATATTTT.

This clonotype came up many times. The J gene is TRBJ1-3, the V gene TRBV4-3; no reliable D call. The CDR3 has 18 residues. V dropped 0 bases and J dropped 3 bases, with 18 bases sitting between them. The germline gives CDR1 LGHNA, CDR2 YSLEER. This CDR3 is CASSQDSSSGLGGNTIYF. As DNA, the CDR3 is TGCGCCAGCAGCCAAGATTCATCCAGCGGCTTAGGTGGAAACACCATATATTTT.

As DNA, the CDR3 is TGTGCCAGCAGCTTACGCCCCCCGGGGGAAAAACTGTTTTTT. Translated, it gives CASSLRPPGEKLFF. The rearrangement uses TRBV7-6 and TRBJ1-4; D unresolved. Per the germline V gene, CDR1 is SGHVS and CDR2 is FNYEAQ. Trimming pared 2 bases from V and 8 bases from J, leaving 12 bases between. The CDR3 has 14 amino acids.

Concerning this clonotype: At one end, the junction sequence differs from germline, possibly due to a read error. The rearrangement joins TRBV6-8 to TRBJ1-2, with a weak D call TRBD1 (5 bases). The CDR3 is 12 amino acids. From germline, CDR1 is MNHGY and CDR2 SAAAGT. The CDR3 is CASSLDNYDYTF. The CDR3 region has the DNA TGTGCCAGCAGTTTGGACAACTATGACTACACCTTC.

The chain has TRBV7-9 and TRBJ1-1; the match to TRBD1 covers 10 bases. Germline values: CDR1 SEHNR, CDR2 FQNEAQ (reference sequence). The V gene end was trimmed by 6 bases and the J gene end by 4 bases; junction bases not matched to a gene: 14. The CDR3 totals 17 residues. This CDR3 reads CASRGRRTGGLGTEAFF. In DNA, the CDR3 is TGTGCCAGCAGAGGTCGTAGGACAGGGGGTTTGGGCACTGAAGCTTTCTTT.

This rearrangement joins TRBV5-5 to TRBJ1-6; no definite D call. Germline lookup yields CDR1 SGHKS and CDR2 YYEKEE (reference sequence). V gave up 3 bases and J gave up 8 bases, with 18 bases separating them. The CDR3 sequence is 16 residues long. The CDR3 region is CASSSNNGVQDSPLHF. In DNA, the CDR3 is TGTGCCAGCAGCTCAAACAACGGGGTTCAGGATTCACCCCTCCACTTT. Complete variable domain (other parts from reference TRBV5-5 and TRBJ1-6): DAGVTQSPTHLIKTRGQQVTLRCSPISGHKSVSWYQQVLGQGPQFIFQYYEKEERGRGNFPDRFSARQFPNYSSELNVNALLLGDSALYLCASSSNNGVQDSPLHFGNGTRLTVT.

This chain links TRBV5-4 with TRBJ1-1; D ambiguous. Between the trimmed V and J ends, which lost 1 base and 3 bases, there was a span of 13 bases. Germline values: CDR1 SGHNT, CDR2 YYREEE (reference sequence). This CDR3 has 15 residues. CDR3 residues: CASSLKRERDTEAFF. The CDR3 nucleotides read TGTGCCAGCAGCTTGAAGCGGGAGAGGGACACTGAAGCTTTCTTT.

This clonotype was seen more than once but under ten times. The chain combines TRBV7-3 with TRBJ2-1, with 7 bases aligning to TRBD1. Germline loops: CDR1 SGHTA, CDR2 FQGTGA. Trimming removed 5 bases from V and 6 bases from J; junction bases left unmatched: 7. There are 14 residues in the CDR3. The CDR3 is CASSPPTGVNEQFF. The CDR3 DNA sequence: TGTGCCAGCAGCCCCCCTACAGGGGTCAATGAGCAGTTCTTC.

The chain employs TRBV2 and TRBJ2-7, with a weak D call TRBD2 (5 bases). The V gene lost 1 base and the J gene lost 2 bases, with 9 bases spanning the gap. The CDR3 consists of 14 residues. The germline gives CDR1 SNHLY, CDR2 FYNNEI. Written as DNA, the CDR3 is TGTGCCAGCAGTGAAGGCCGGGGAACCTACGAGCAGTACGTC. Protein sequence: CASSEGRGTYEQYV.

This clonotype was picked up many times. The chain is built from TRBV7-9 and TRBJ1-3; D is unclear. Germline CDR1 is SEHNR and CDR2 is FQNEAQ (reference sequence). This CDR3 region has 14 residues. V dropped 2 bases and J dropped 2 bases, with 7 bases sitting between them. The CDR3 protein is CASSLTETGNTIYF. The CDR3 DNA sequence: TGTGCCAGCAGCTTAACGGAAACTGGAAACACCATATATTTT.

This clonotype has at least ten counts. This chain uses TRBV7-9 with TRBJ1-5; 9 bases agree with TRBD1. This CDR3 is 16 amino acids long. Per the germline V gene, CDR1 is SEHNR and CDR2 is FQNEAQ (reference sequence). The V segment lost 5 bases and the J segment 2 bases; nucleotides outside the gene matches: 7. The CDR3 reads CASSTSGTGRNQPQHF. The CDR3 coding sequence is TGTGCCAGCAGCACTTCCGGGACAGGGCGCAATCAGCCCCAGCATTTT.

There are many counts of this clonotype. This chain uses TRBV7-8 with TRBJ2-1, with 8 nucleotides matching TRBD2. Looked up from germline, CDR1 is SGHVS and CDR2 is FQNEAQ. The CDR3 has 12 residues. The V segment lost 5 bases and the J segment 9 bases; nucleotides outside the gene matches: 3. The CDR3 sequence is CASSRSGVEQFF. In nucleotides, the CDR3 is TGTGCCAGCAGCCGTAGCGGGGTTGAGCAGTTCTTC.